Listed here are 28 T cell receptor beta chains from one sample, sequenced in a study of T cells in Graves' hyperthyroidism and ophthalmopathy. The TCR beta CDR3 regions underwent amplification using RNA transcripts as the source. HTBI primers were the set used in a first-round RT-PCR of the TCR CDR3. A single record per CDR3 protein comes from TCRdb applying MiXCR to the multiplex PCR reads. The table lists around 420,000 distinct CDR3 sequences, roughly an eighth of them singletons. The sequenced sample consisted of blood. These receptor sequences come from a woman aged 18 to 35 with Graves' hyperthyroidism.

The V and J genes are TRBV19 and TRBJ2-7, with 14 bases lining up with TRBD2. Germline V CDR1 and CDR2: LNHDA, SQIVND (reference sequence). The J segment lost 1 base and the V segment lost 3 bases, leaving 8 bases of the junction unmatched. The length of the CDR3 is 18 residues. The CDR3 reads CASSIDGLAGGLSYEQYF. In nucleotides, the CDR3 is TGTGCCAGTAGTATCGACGGACTAGCGGGAGGTCTTTCCTACGAGCAGTACTTC.

This clonotype occurred many times. The rearrangement joins TRBV6-2 or TRBV6-3 to TRBJ1-1, with 8 positions matching TRBD1. V shed 4 bases, J shed 5 bases, and the junction held 15 bases outside the gene matches. The CDR3 is made up of 17 amino acids. CDR1 is MNHEY, CDR2 SVGEGT, per germline. The chain's CDR3 is CASSSIRTGLLSTEAFF. The CDR3 region has the DNA TGTGCCAGCAGTTCTATTAGGACAGGGTTGTTATCGACTGAAGCTTTCTTT.

In the case of this clonotype: This may come from a read error, since a much larger clone is one base off. The rearrangement uses TRBV10-3 and TRBJ2-7, with D unresolved. Germline assignment: CDR1 ENHRY and CDR2 SYGVKD. This CDR3 is built from 12 residues. The CDR3 spells CTIGTVPYEQYF. The CDR3 bases are TGTACCATCGGCACCGTTCCCTACGAGCAGTACTTC.

This clonotype has a handful of counts. The rearrangement links TRBV20-1 to TRBJ2-1; 11 bases line up with TRBD2. Germline CDR1 reads DFQATT; CDR2 reads SNEGSKA (reference sequence). This CDR3 has 17 amino acids. V dropped 3 bases and J dropped 4; count of bases not matched to a gene: 11. CDR3 amino acids: CSARNPGLAAEYNEQFF. CDR3 DNA: TGCAGTGCTAGGAACCCGGGACTAGCGGCGGAATACAATGAGCAGTTCTTC.

This clonotype showed up many times. This sequence joins TRBV20-1 and TRBJ1-1; a possible D gene is TRBD1 (5 bases). CDR1 is DFQATT, CDR2 SNEGSKA, per germline (reference sequence). V dropped 3 bases and J dropped 4 bases, with 18 bases sitting between them. CDR3 length: 15 residues. The CDR3 loop reads CSASGATLGSTEAFF. The CDR3 DNA reads TGCAGTGCTAGTGGGGCCACACTTGGGAGCACTGAAGCTTTCTTT.

This clonotype was counted many times. The chain employs TRBV5-6 and TRBJ2-2, with a possible D match to TRBD2 (6 bases). This CDR3 contains 14 residues. Germline assignment: CDR1 SGHDT and CDR2 YYEEEE. V was shortened by 2 bases and J by 7 bases, with 12 bases between the two germline ends. In DNA, the CDR3 is TGTGCCAGCAGCTTCGGAGGGGAACACGGGGAGCTGTTTTTT. The encoded protein is CASSFGGEHGELFF.

This clonotype was counted at least ten times. The V gene is TRBV30, the J gene TRBJ2-2; no definite D call. Deletions cut 0 bases from V and 4 bases from J, with 12 bases between. Per the germline V gene, CDR1 is GTSNPN and CDR2 is SVGIG (reference sequence). The CDR3 has 15 amino acids. The CDR3 region is CAWSVMGLSTGELFF. CDR3 bases: TGTGCCTGGAGTGTTATGGGCCTAAGCACCGGGGAGCTGTTTTTT.

This clonotype has a count of ten or more. The chain employs TRBV7-9 and TRBJ2-1, with D hard to call. Germline-derived CDR1 and CDR2 are SEHNR and FQNEAQ (reference sequence). The length of the CDR3 is 13 residues. V gave up 0 bases and J gave up 6 bases, with 6 bases separating them. The CDR3 is CASSLAAGNEQFF. The CDR3 DNA reads TGTGCCAGCAGCTTAGCAGCCGGCAATGAGCAGTTCTTC.

This clonotype was counted ten times or more. The rearrangement joins TRBV27 to TRBJ2-1; 10 bases map to TRBD2. V shed 5 bases, J shed 7 bases, and the junction held 11 bases outside the gene matches. There are 16 residues in the CDR3. CDR1 and CDR2 (germline): MNHEY, SMNVEV (reference sequence). The CDR3 reads CASSSVTSGKGNEQFF. The DNA for the CDR3 is TGTGCCAGCAGTAGTGTTACTAGCGGGAAGGGGAATGAGCAGTTCTTC.

Many counts were recorded for this clonotype. This chain joins TRBV20-1 and TRBJ2-1; no reliable D call. The CDR3 length is 13 residues. V was trimmed by 7 bases and J by 6 bases, leaving 16 bases between them. Per the germline V gene, CDR1 is DFQATT and CDR2 is SNEGSKA (reference sequence). This chain's CDR3 is CSGQSGLSNEQFF. As DNA, the CDR3 is TGCAGTGGGCAATCAGGTTTGAGCAATGAGCAGTTCTTC.

This clonotype occurred many times. The chain links TRBV28 to TRBJ2-1, with D possibly TRBD2 on 5 matching bases. V gave up 7 bases and J gave up 4 bases, with 11 bases separating them. The CDR3 totals 13 residues. Germline CDR1 is MDHEN and CDR2 is SYDVKM. Written as DNA, the CDR3 is TGTGCCAGCAACCCCTCGGGATACAATGAGCAGTTCTTC. Protein sequence: CASNPSGYNEQFF.

This clonotype showed up just a few times. The chain recombines TRBV29-1 with TRBJ2-3, with 11 bases aligning to TRBD2. This CDR3 has 14 residues. V shed 7 bases, J shed 4 bases, and the junction held 7 bases outside the gene matches. CDR1 and CDR2 (germline): SQVTM, ANQGSEA. CDR3 sequence: CSGGGTSGADTQYF. In DNA, the CDR3 is TGCAGCGGTGGAGGGACTAGCGGTGCAGATACGCAGTATTTT.

In its sample, this clonotype was seen many times. This chain's CDR3 is CASTRDLSSYEQYF. CDR3 sequence (DNA): TGTGCCAGCACCCGGGACCTTAGCTCCTACGAGCAGTACTTC. This sequence joins TRBV12-3 or TRBV12-4 and TRBJ2-7; D possibly matches TRBD1 or TRBD2 (5 bases each). The ends were cut back, 7 bases at V and 0 bases at J, with 13 bases in the middle. The CDR3 has 14 amino acids.

This clonotype was seen at least ten times. The CDR3 loop is CASSTTGLTYNEQFF. CDR3 nucleotides: TGCGCCAGCAGCACTACCGGGCTCACCTACAATGAGCAGTTCTTC. The chain couples TRBV5-1 to TRBJ2-1; D gene unclear. Trimming took off 4 bases at V and 2 bases at J, with 13 bases between the two ends. Germline CDR1 SGHRS, CDR2 YFSETQ. The CDR3 runs to 15 residues.

The table lists this clonotype with many counts. J is TRBJ2-1 and V is TRBV18, with TRBD2 identical over 9 bases. Per germline, CDR1 KGHSH and CDR2 LQKENI. V lost 3 bases, J lost 5 bases, and 5 bases stayed unmatched. CDR3 length equals 15 residues. This chain's CDR3 is CASSPVTSGHNEQFF. DNA of the CDR3: TGTGCCAGCTCACCCGTGACTAGCGGACACAATGAGCAGTTCTTC.

This clonotype was counted between two and nine times. The chain recombines TRBV3-1 with TRBJ2-2, with D tentatively TRBD1 or TRBD2 (5 bases each). CDR3 size: 16 residues. V lost 0 bases, J lost 8 bases, and 16 bases lay in between. Germline CDR1 LGHDT, CDR2 YNNKEL (reference sequence). CDR3 coding DNA: TGTGCCAGCAGCCAAGATACTGGGGGTTCCTCGGGGGAGCTGTTTTTT. This encodes CASSQDTGGSSGELFF.

This clonotype was seen at least ten times. The chain employs TRBV11-2 and TRBJ2-7; D is possibly TRBD1 (6 bases). This CDR3 region has 14 residues. Germline loops: CDR1 SGHAT, CDR2 FQNNGV. V dropped 6 bases and J dropped 1 base, with 13 bases sitting between them. CDR3 in DNA: TGTGCCAGCAGGCGATCGGACAGTTCCTACGAGCAGTACTTC. Translation gives CASRRSDSSYEQYF. Full variable domain (remainder filled in from reference TRBV11-2 and TRBJ2-7): EAGVAQSPRYKIIEKRQSVAFWCNPISGHATLYWYQQILGQGPKLLIQFQNNGVVDDSQLPKDRFSAERLKGVDSTLKIQPAKLEDSAVYLCASRRSDSSYEQYFGPGTRLTVT.

A few counts support this clonotype. The rearrangement uses TRBV15 and TRBJ2-5; D is unclear. The CDR3 covers 13 residues. Trimming took off 2 bases at V and 1 base at J, with 5 bases between the two ends. Germline V gene lookup returns CDR1 LNHNV and CDR2 YYDKDF (reference sequence). The CDR3: CATSRIVQETQYF. In DNA, the CDR3 is TGTGCCACCAGCAGAATAGTCCAAGAGACCCAGTACTTC.

This clonotype was seen ten or more times. V gene TRBV13 combines with J gene TRBJ2-7, with unresolved D. The CDR3 has 15 amino acids. Trimming took off 2 bases at V and 2 bases at J, with 13 bases between the two ends. Germline V gene lookup returns CDR1 PRHDT and CDR2 FYEKMQ (reference sequence). CDR3 protein: CASSLNSAFTYEQYF. DNA of the CDR3: TGTGCCAGCAGCTTAAATTCCGCGTTTACCTACGAGCAGTACTTC.

This clonotype came up many times. One end of the junction varies from germline; a read error may be responsible. V is TRBV28 and J is TRBJ2-3; D might be TRBD1 (6 bases). CDR3 length: 16 residues. From germline, CDR1 is MDHEN and CDR2 SYDVKM. CDR3 amino acids: CASSMSGHRFTNTQYF. DNA of the CDR3: TGTGCCAGCAGTATGTCGGGACACCGGTTCACAAATACGCAGTATTTT.

This clonotype was observed at least ten times. The chain is built from TRBV20-1 and TRBJ1-2; 7 nucleotides align to TRBD1. Looked up from germline, CDR1 is DFQATT and CDR2 is SNEGSKA (reference sequence). V dropped 6 bases and J dropped 3; count of bases not matched to a gene: 16. The CDR3 is made up of 16 amino acids. The CDR3 spells CSAKRPGQGDYYGYTF. As DNA, the CDR3 is TGCAGTGCAAAGAGGCCAGGGCAGGGGGATTACTATGGCTACACCTTC.

This clonotype was detected ten times or more. V and J are TRBV6-2 or TRBV6-3 and TRBJ2-5; tentative D call: TRBD1 (5 bases). V dropped 6 bases and J dropped 5 bases, with 19 bases sitting between them. The germline V gene has CDR1 MNHEY and CDR2 SVGEGT. CDR3 length: 15 amino acids. CDR3 bases: TGTGCCAGCAGCCACGGAACAGGCCCTTGGGAGACCCAGTACTTC. It is translated as CASSHGTGPWETQYF.

As for this clonotype: The junction and the germline gene differ at one end; a read error may be behind it. The J gene is TRBJ2-5, the V gene TRBV20-1; TRBD1 matches at 7 bases. Looked up from germline, CDR1 is DFQATT and CDR2 is SNEGSKA (reference sequence). The CDR3 length is 13 residues. The CDR3 DNA sequence: TGCAGTGCAAGAGACAGGGCGGGTAAGACCCAGTACTTC. Translating it yields CSARDRAGKTQYF.

This clonotype has at least ten counts. The rearrangement links TRBV20-1 to TRBJ2-1, with 11 bases matching TRBD2. CDR3 length equals 13 residues. Trimming cost V 5 bases and J 8 bases; bases outside gene matches: 5. Germline V gene lookup returns CDR1 DFQATT and CDR2 SNEGSKA (reference sequence). CDR3 sequence reads: CSAVSGRADEQFF. The CDR3 DNA sequence: TGCAGTGCTGTTAGCGGGAGGGCCGATGAGCAGTTCTTC.

The chain is built from TRBV10-1 and TRBJ2-7, with D tentatively TRBD1 or TRBD2 (5 bases each). The CDR3 totals 13 residues. CDR1 WNHNN and CDR2 SYGVQD come from the germline V gene (reference sequence). Trimming shortened V by 8 bases and J by 5 bases, and 16 bases separated the two germline ends. The CDR3 loop reads CASSRDRSDEQYF. CDR3 bases: TGCGCCAGCTCCCGGGACCGATCAGACGAGCAGTACTTC.

The V gene is TRBV5-4, the J gene TRBJ2-5, with TRBD1 as a possible D gene (6 bases). Trimming shortened V by 0 bases and J by 1 base, and 13 bases separated the two germline ends. The CDR3 length is 16 residues. Germline-derived CDR1 and CDR2 are SGHNT and YYREEE (reference sequence). CDR3 nucleotides: TGTGCCAGCAGCTTGGGTGGGTCAGGGGCCCAAGAGACCCAGTACTTC. It codes for CASSLGGSGAQETQYF.

In its sample, this clonotype was seen many times. V is TRBV12-3 or TRBV12-4 and J is TRBJ2-5; 8 nucleotides line up with TRBD2. The CDR3 extends over 15 amino acids. The junction had 7 bases not matched to a gene; V was cut back by 5 bases and J by 2 bases. The CDR3 bases are TGTGCCAGCAGTGCCATGTCTAGCGGGCAAGAGACCCAGTACTTC. It translates to CASSAMSSGQETQYF.

In its sample, this clonotype was seen many times. The chain joins TRBV6-5 to TRBJ1-1; D is unresolved. Trimming stripped 0 bases from V and 3 bases from J, with 11 bases between. Germline CDR1 and CDR2: MNHEY and SVGAGI. The CDR3 contains 15 residues. The DNA for the CDR3 is TGTGCCAGCAGTTACTCGATGTCGCCAGACACTGAAGCTTTCTTT. The encoded protein is CASSYSMSPDTEAFF.